The sequence of this TCR beta chain was determined in a study of shared clonotypes between healthy human individuals. Clones were sequenced by immunoSEQ multiplex PCR, and TCRdb holds only the in-frame ones, with some missing. The sample contains 2,500,000 or so clones, under 95% of which appear only once. There are 16 residues in the CDR3. Trimming took 1 base from V and 4 from J; bases not matched to a gene: 9. Germline assignment: CDR1 LGHNA and CDR2 YNFKEQ. Sequenced input: naive CD4+ T cells from PBMCs. Subset: CD45RA+ positively selected. The V and J genes are TRBV4-2 and TRBJ2-7; 8 nucleotides line up with TRBD2. This TCR came from a young man in good health. Some clones in this sample may be carry-over from other donors' samples. The CDR3 DNA follows: TGTGCCAGCAGCCAAGTTCCTAGCGGGTCTACTTACGAGCAGTACTTC. Its protein product is CASSQVPSGSTYEQYF.